One sample yielded the 25 T cell receptor beta chains listed below, sequenced in a study of blood T cell repertoires in COVID-19 (dated by TCRdb to about 2020). Library preparation was by the immunoSEQ multiplex PCR assay. This is the immuneACCESS table as TCRdb keeps it, with only in-frame sequences that have V and J called. A part of the clones is gone; compared with another copy, unresolved V genes explain less than half, and the rest is unexplained. Present in this sample are fewer than 350,000 clones, 88% of which were seen just once. The top ten hold over 8% of the sample. Sequencing was performed on peripheral blood. The receptors stem from a man aged 18 to 30 with active or convalescent COVID-19.

The chain employs TRBV5-4 and TRBJ1-1; D uncertain. The CDR3 is 14 residues long. Trimming took 1 base from V and 0 from J, leaving 7 bases between them. Germline V lookup: CDR1 SGHNT, CDR2 YYREEE (reference sequence). CDR3 in amino acids: CASSLYNLNTEAFF. CDR3 in DNA: TGTGCCAGCAGCTTGTATAATTTGAACACTGAAGCTTTCTTT.

The gene calls are TRBV5-1 and TRBJ2-6; 8 bases are shared with TRBD1. The CDR3 is 17 amino acids. Trimming at V came to 4 bases and at J to 0 bases, leaving 6 bases not matched to a gene. Germline V CDR1 and CDR2: SGHRS, YFSETQ. DNA of the CDR3: TGCGCCAGCAGCGACGGGACAGGTCTCTCTGGGGCCAACGTCCTGACTTTC. Protein: CASSDGTGLSGANVLTF.

CDR3 sequence: CASSLETGGWYF. In nucleotides, the CDR3 is TGTGCCAGCAGCTTGGAGACAGGGGGTTGGTACTTC. This rearrangement joins TRBV5-5 to TRBJ2-7, with 9 nucleotides matching TRBD1. This CDR3 comprises 12 residues. V shed 0 bases, J shed 12 bases, and the junction held 4 bases outside the gene matches. Germline V gene sequence: CDR1 SGHKS, CDR2 YYEKEE (reference sequence).

The genes are TRBV13 and TRBJ2-1; 7 positions agree with TRBD2. The trim removed 3 bases at V and 7 bases at J, leaving 3 bases unmatched. This CDR3 contains 13 residues. Germline CDR1 reads PRHDT; CDR2 reads FYEKMQ (reference sequence). The CDR3, as DNA: TGTGCCAGCAGCTTCGGGACTAAGAATGAGCAGTTCTTC. Translating it yields CASSFGTKNEQFF. The full variable domain, its missing parts supplied by reference TRBV13 and TRBJ2-1, is AAGVIQSPRHLIKEKRETATLKCYPIPRHDTVYWYQQGPGQDPQFLISFYEKMQSDKGSIPDRFSAQQFSDYHSELNMSSLELGDSALYFCASSFGTKNEQFFGPGTRLTVL.

This rearrangement joins TRBV27 to TRBJ1-6; 9 positions agree with TRBD1. From germline, CDR1 is MNHEY and CDR2 SMNVEV (reference sequence). V lost 1 base, J lost 9 bases, and 10 bases stayed unmatched. The CDR3 spans 17 residues. This CDR3 is CASSLFTPGQGSSPLHF. The CDR3 region has the DNA TGTGCCAGCAGTTTATTTACACCGGGACAGGGAAGTTCACCCCTCCACTTT.

This chain joins TRBV3-1 (or the pseudogene TRBV3-2) and TRBJ1-1; D unresolved. Germline V lookup: CDR1 LGHDT, CDR2 YNNKEL (reference sequence). There are 12 residues in the CDR3. The V and J ends lost 1 base and 5 bases respectively, with 5 bases between them. The CDR3 loop reads CASSQGRTEAFF. The DNA for the CDR3 is TGTGCCAGCAGCCAAGGGAGGACTGAAGCTTTCTTT.

The genes are TRBV7-6 and TRBJ2-7; 7 bases fit TRBD1. Losses at the gene ends were 1 base for V and 6 bases for J; bases not matched to a gene: 9. The germline V gene has CDR1 SGHVS and CDR2 FNYEAQ. The CDR3 has 15 amino acids. CDR3 in amino acids: CASSLVSGRGSEQYF. CDR3 bases: TGTGCCAGCAGCTTAGTCTCGGGCAGGGGGAGCGAGCAGTACTTC.

This clone came up a few times. J is TRBJ1-4 and V is TRBV25-1; D unclear. The CDR3 consists of 13 residues. Trimming stripped 6 bases from V and 7 bases from J, with 12 bases between. Germline V lookup: CDR1 MGHDK, CDR2 SYGVNS. CDR3 DNA: TGTGCCAGCAGCGAACTCCGGAGTGAAAAACTGTTTTTT. Its translation is CASSELRSEKLFF. Filled out from reference TRBV25-1 and TRBJ1-4, the complete variable domain reads EADIYQTPRYLVIGTGKKITLECSQTMGHDKMYWYQQDPGMELHLIHYSYGVNSTEKGDLSSESTVSRIRTEHFPLTLESARPSHTSQYLCASSELRSEKLFFGSGTQLSVL.

The chain joins TRBV27 to TRBJ1-1; 7 bases line up with TRBD1. This CDR3 has 15 residues. Germline V gene data show CDR1 as MNHEY and CDR2 as SMNVEV (reference sequence). V gave up 5 bases and J gave up 0 bases; unmatched junction bases: 6. The CDR3 is CASSTGTEMNTEAFF. The CDR3, as DNA: TGTGCCAGCAGTACCGGGACAGAAATGAACACTGAAGCTTTCTTT.

This chain uses TRBV4-1 with TRBJ2-7, with 8 bases matching TRBD1. The CDR3 consists of 17 residues. The ends lost 3 bases at V and 0 bases at J; junction bases unmatched: 10. The germline gives CDR1 MGHRA, CDR2 YSYEKL. CDR3 protein: CASSHQDGTGGSYEQYF. In DNA form, the CDR3 reads TGCGCCAGCAGCCATCAAGACGGGACAGGAGGCTCCTACGAGCAGTACTTC.

Comment on this clone: Relative to the germline gene, one junction end is altered; a read error may explain this. The chain recombines TRBV15 with TRBJ2-5; TRBD2 might be the D (6 bases). Germline V gene data show CDR1 as LNHNV and CDR2 as YYDKDF (reference sequence). The CDR3 covers 11 residues. The CDR3 DNA is TGTGCCACCACCCCGGACCCCGGGAGTCACTTC. Its protein is CATTPDPGSHF.

The CDR3 loop reads CASSPDTAEKLFF. DNA of the CDR3: TGCGCCAGCAGCCCGGATACAGCTGAAAAACTGTTTTTT. V gene TRBV5-1 combines with J gene TRBJ1-4; D is ambiguous. The CDR3 extends over 13 amino acids. Germline V gene data show CDR1 as SGHRS and CDR2 as YFSETQ. With 4 bases removed from V and 7 bases from J, the gap between germline ends came to 11 bases.

The chain joins TRBV14 to TRBJ1-4; perhaps TRBD1 as D (6 bases). The germline V and J ends were trimmed by 4 bases and 2 bases, with 14 bases remaining between them. The V gene's germline CDR1 is SGHDN and CDR2 FVKESK. The CDR3 spans 16 residues. This CDR3 is CASSRSRDTTNEKLFF. The CDR3, as DNA: TGTGCCAGCAGCCGGAGCCGGGACACCACTAATGAAAAACTGTTTTTT.

The chain recombines TRBV11-2 with TRBJ2-1, with 8 bases matching TRBD2. V lost 2 bases and J lost 5; bases outside the gene matches: 2. Germline CDR1 reads SGHAT; CDR2 reads FQNNGV. The CDR3 sequence is 14 residues long. The CDR3 coding sequence is TGTGCCAGCAGCTTATCGGGGGGGCACAATGAGCAGTTCTTC. It yields the protein CASSLSGGHNEQFF.

The chain links TRBV4-3 to TRBJ1-4; D is possibly TRBD1 (6 bases). Germline lookup yields CDR1 LGHNA and CDR2 YSLEER. The CDR3 extends over 13 amino acids. V lost 6 bases, J lost 6 bases, and 11 bases lay in between. The CDR3 nucleotides are TGCGCCAGCAGGCAGGGGATACATGAAAAACTGTTTTTT. Residues: CASRQGIHEKLFF.

CDR3 sequence reads: CASASGFGGPQHF. The CDR3 nucleotides read TGTGCCAGCGCTTCAGGGTTCGGGGGGCCCCAGCATTTT. The chain carries TRBV5-6 and TRBJ1-5; D perhaps matches TRBD1 (5 bases). Trimming removed 7 bases from V and 9 bases from J, with 17 bases in between. This CDR3 comprises 13 residues. CDR1 is SGHDT and CDR2 is YYEEEE in the germline V gene.

V gene TRBV19 combines with J gene TRBJ1-6; 10 positions agree with TRBD1. The CDR3 sequence is 18 residues long. J gave up 7 bases and V 5 bases, and 14 bases lay outside the gene matches. Germline V gives CDR1 LNHDA, CDR2 SQIVND (reference sequence). CDR3: CASSPGLGTGAWNSPLHF. The DNA of the CDR3 is TGTGCCAGTAGTCCCGGTTTGGGGACAGGGGCCTGGAATTCACCCCTCCACTTT. The whole variable domain, filled in from reference TRBV19 and TRBJ1-6, reads DGGITQSPKYLFRKEGQNVTLSCEQNLNHDAMYWYRQDPGQGLRLIYYSQIVNDFQKGDIAEGYSVSREKKESFPLTVTSAQKNPTAFYLCASSPGLGTGAWNSPLHFGNGTRLTVT.

V usage is TRBV12-3 or TRBV12-4 and J usage is TRBJ1-2; D perhaps matches TRBD1 (5 bases). Trimming removed 8 bases from V and 4 bases from J, with 14 bases in between. CDR3 length equals 13 residues. CDR3: CASGFGGTYGYTF. CDR3 bases: TGTGCCAGCGGGTTTGGGGGGACCTATGGCTACACCTTC.

This clone was recorded once. The rearrangement joins TRBV2 to TRBJ1-1; no clear D. Trimming pared 5 bases from V and 4 bases from J, leaving 5 bases between. Germline CDR1 SNHLY, CDR2 FYNNEI. This CDR3 has 11 residues. CDR3 amino acids: CASSPRTEAFF. The CDR3 bases are TGTGCCAGCAGTCCGCGCACTGAAGCTTTCTTT.

This chain joins TRBV3-1 (or the pseudogene TRBV3-2) and TRBJ2-2; D may be TRBD2 (6 bases). This CDR3 contains 18 residues. Trimming cost V 5 bases and J 0 bases, with 19 bases left between them. Per the germline V gene, CDR1 is LGHDT and CDR2 is YNNKEL (reference sequence). The CDR3 is CASSAPGAAGSNTGELFF. The DNA for the CDR3 is TGTGCCAGCAGCGCCCCCGGGGCAGCGGGTTCGAACACCGGGGAGCTGTTTTTT.

This clone has only a few counts. The CDR3 is CASRPGTGGKSHLYGYTF. CDR3 sequence (DNA): TGTGCCAGCAGACCCGGGACAGGGGGAAAGTCCCACCTCTATGGCTACACCTTC. The rearrangement uses TRBV2 and TRBJ1-2; 11 nucleotides align to TRBD1. CDR3 size: 18 residues. V shed 6 bases and J 4 bases; nucleotides not matched to a gene: 16. The germline V gene has CDR1 SNHLY and CDR2 FYNNEI.

The rearrangement links TRBV9 to TRBJ2-3; 12 positions match TRBD2. Germline CDR1 is SGDLS and CDR2 is YYNGEE. The CDR3 runs to 16 residues. Losses at the gene ends were 0 bases for V and 8 bases for J; bases not matched to a gene: 7. This chain's CDR3 is CASSVVASGGVGTQYF. The CDR3 bases are TGTGCCAGCAGCGTAGTGGCTAGCGGGGGGGTCGGTACGCAGTATTTT.

The gene calls are TRBV6-4 and TRBJ2-3; perhaps TRBD2 as D (6 bases). This CDR3 is built from 16 residues. Trimming took 0 bases from V and 1 from J, leaving 11 bases between them. Germline CDR1 is MRHNA and CDR2 is SNTAGT. CDR3 nucleotides: TGTGCCAGCAGTGACTCCGGGGGAAAAGGCACAGATACGCAGTATTTT. Protein sequence: CASSDSGGKGTDTQYF.

V and J are TRBV19 and TRBJ1-2; TRBD1 matches 7 bases. V dropped 10 bases and J dropped 6; count of bases not matched to a gene: 5. This CDR3 is built from 11 residues. The germline V gene encodes CDR1 LNHDA and CDR2 SQIVND (reference sequence). CDR3 DNA sequence: TGTGCCATACACAGGGGTAATGGCTACACCTTC. Protein: CAIHRGNGYTF.

The rearrangement uses TRBV5-1 and TRBJ1-1, with D tentatively TRBD1 (5 bases). The CDR3 length is 15 residues. V was clipped by 1 base and J by 0 bases, with 10 bases between them. In germline, CDR1 is SGHRS, CDR2 YFSETQ. CDR3 residues: CASSLRQGLNTEAFF. The CDR3 DNA sequence: TGCGCCAGCAGCTTGCGCCAGGGCTTGAACACTGAAGCTTTCTTT.